These 15 T cell receptor beta chains were all obtained from the same sample, sequenced in a study of patients and donors after allogeneic stem cell transplantation. TCRdb re-analysed the RT-PCR reads in MiXCR, keeping a single row per CDR3 protein. The table lists under 200,000 distinct CDR3 sequences, over 25% of them singletons, with 2.5% to 3.5% in the top ten. The sequenced sample was blood, either unsorted or a sorted T cell fraction (not recorded which). These receptors were collected from a human donor who was either an allogeneic HSCT recipient or a stem cell or donor lymphocyte infusion donor (not recorded which). It is not recorded whose cells these are; they may come from a transplant donor.

This chain joins TRBV6-2 or TRBV6-3 and TRBJ1-2; 11 bases are a match to TRBD1. V was clipped by 5 bases and J by 6 bases; unmatched bases: 8. Per the germline V gene, CDR1 is MNHEY and CDR2 is SVGEGT. This CDR3 region has 15 residues. The CDR3: CASSPWTGGGNGYTF. The CDR3 DNA follows: TGTGCCAGCAGTCCTTGGACAGGGGGCGGGAATGGCTACACCTTC.

CDR3 sequence reads: CSTRVAGGLFTDTQYF. The CDR3 bases are TGCAGTACCCGGGTAGCGGGAGGCCTTTTCACAGATACGCAGTATTTT. This rearrangement joins TRBV20-1 to TRBJ2-3; TRBD2 matches at 10 bases. V was clipped by 8 bases and J by 2 bases; unmatched bases: 13. Looked up from germline, CDR1 is DFQATT and CDR2 is SNEGSKA (reference sequence). The CDR3 runs 16 residues.

Only a few counts were recorded for this clonotype. The J gene is TRBJ2-3, the V gene TRBV5-1; the D is unclear. The CDR3 is 14 residues long. Germline CDR1 reads SGHRS; CDR2 reads YFSETQ. Trimming shortened V by 0 bases and J by 6 bases, and 11 bases separated the two germline ends. The CDR3 nucleotides are TGCGCCAGCAGCTTGGCCGCCGGGCCCGATACGCAGTATTTT. It yields the protein CASSLAAGPDTQYF.

The chain recombines TRBV9 with TRBJ2-3, with 10 nucleotides matching TRBD2. CDR3 length equals 16 residues. The V and J ends lost 3 bases and 2 bases, in that order; junction bases with no gene match: 6. The V gene's germline CDR1 is SGDLS and CDR2 YYNGEE. The CDR3, as DNA: TGTGCCAGCAGCGGCCGTACTAGCGGGGACACAGATACGCAGTATTTT. Translated, it gives CASSGRTSGDTDTQYF.

This clonotype showed up just a few times. The rearrangement joins TRBV7-2 to TRBJ2-7; 7 nucleotides match TRBD2. This CDR3 is 15 amino acids long. Germline CDR1 is SGHTA and CDR2 is FQGNSA. The V segment lost 2 bases and the J segment 6 bases; nucleotides outside the gene matches: 10. The CDR3 reads CASSLYQAGSLEQYF. CDR3 sequence (DNA): TGTGCCAGCAGCTTATATCAAGCGGGATCCCTCGAGCAGTACTTC.

This chain joins TRBV7-6 and TRBJ1-6; D gene uncertain. Between the trimmed V and J ends, which lost 1 base and 4 bases, there was a span of 8 bases. The CDR3 has 15 amino acids. Germline CDR1 reads SGHVS; CDR2 reads FNYEAQ. CDR3 sequence reads: CASSLEGQYNSPLHF. As DNA, the CDR3 is TGTGCCAGCAGCTTAGAAGGGCAGTATAATTCACCCCTCCACTTT. Drawing the rest from reference TRBV7-6 and TRBJ1-6, the complete variable domain is GAGVSQSPRYKVTKRGQDVALRCDPISGHVSLYWYRQALGQGPEFLTYFNYEAQQDKSGLPNDRFSAERPEGSISTLTIQRTEQRDSAMYRCASSLEGQYNSPLHFGNGTRLTVT.

The J gene is TRBJ2-7, the V gene TRBV7-9; D may be TRBD1 or TRBD2 (5 bases each). Germline assignment: CDR1 SEHNR and CDR2 FQNEAQ (reference sequence). The CDR3 extends over 13 amino acids. Trimming removed 5 bases at V and 6 bases at J, with 14 bases between. CDR3 sequence: CASSRREEGEQYF. The CDR3 nucleotides are TGTGCCAGCAGCCGCAGGGAAGAGGGCGAGCAGTACTTC.

This clonotype was seen more than once but under ten times. The chain carries TRBV4-3 and TRBJ1-4; 7 bases match TRBD1. CDR1 LGHNA and CDR2 YSLEER come from the germline V gene. V lost 1 base and J lost 12; bases outside the gene matches: 5. The CDR3 has 13 amino acids. CDR3 region: CASSQGQGWELFF. The DNA for the CDR3 is TGCGCCAGCAGCCAAGGACAGGGATGGGAACTGTTTTTT.

This clonotype was counted between two and nine times. V usage is TRBV29-1 and J usage is TRBJ1-2, with no clear D. With 7 bases removed from V and 6 bases from J, the gap between germline ends came to 18 bases. Germline V gene lookup returns CDR1 SQVTM and CDR2 ANQGSEA. This CDR3 contains 13 residues. In DNA, the CDR3 is TGCAGCGCCGAAAGACCGGAGTACGATGGCTACACCTTC. Translated: CSAERPEYDGYTF.

This clonotype has just a few counts. The gene calls are TRBV29-1 and TRBJ2-5, with D possibly matching TRBD1 (6 bases). The V and J ends lost 5 bases and 2 bases respectively, with 12 bases between them. Germline values: CDR1 SQVTM, CDR2 ANQGSEA. This CDR3 has 13 residues. This CDR3 is CSVTRGPQETQYF. The DNA of the CDR3 is TGCAGCGTTACCAGGGGACCTCAAGAGACCCAGTACTTC. The full variable domain, its missing parts supplied by reference TRBV29-1 and TRBJ2-5, is SAVISQKPSRDICQRGTSLTIQCQVDSQVTMMFWYRQQPGQSLTLIATANQGSEATYESGFVIDKFPISRPNLTFSTLTVSNMSPEDSSIYLCSVTRGPQETQYFGPGTRLLVL.

The chain links TRBV30 to TRBJ2-7; 10 bases map to TRBD1. V gave up 1 base and J gave up 1 base; unmatched junction bases: 4. The CDR3 consists of 15 residues. The germline V gene encodes CDR1 GTSNPN and CDR2 SVGIG (reference sequence). The CDR3 here is CAWSDPGQGSYEQYF. The CDR3 DNA is TGTGCCTGGAGTGATCCGGGACAGGGGTCCTACGAGCAGTACTTC.

J is TRBJ2-1 and V is TRBV29-1; D remains unclear. V shed 2 bases and J shed 6 bases, with 11 bases lying between them. The CDR3 runs to 13 residues. The germline CDR1 and CDR2 sequences are SQVTM and ANQGSEA. As DNA, the CDR3 is TGCAGCGTTGAATTTAACTCTGGCAATGAGCAGTTCTTC. Amino acid sequence: CSVEFNSGNEQFF.

The chain recombines TRBV4-3 with TRBJ2-1; D ambiguous. Germline loops: CDR1 LGHNA, CDR2 YSLEER. Trimming took 6 bases from V and 7 from J, leaving 13 bases between them. This CDR3 spans 13 amino acids. The CDR3 sequence is CASSISDRNEQFF. DNA of the CDR3: TGCGCCAGCAGTATAAGCGATCGGAATGAGCAGTTCTTC.

This CDR3 is CASSYVDGDEQYF. DNA of the CDR3: TGTGCCAGCAGTTACGTGGACGGAGACGAGCAGTACTTC. The rearrangement uses TRBV6-5 and TRBJ2-7; the D is unclear. Trimming took off 2 bases at V and 5 bases at J, with 10 bases between the two ends. CDR3 size: 13 residues. Per germline, CDR1 MNHEY and CDR2 SVGAGI.

This clonotype was counted a few times. The chain is built from TRBV7-9 and TRBJ1-3; D perhaps matches TRBD1 (6 bases). Germline values: CDR1 SEHNR, CDR2 FQNEAQ (reference sequence). Trimming removed 6 bases at V and 4 bases at J, with 13 bases between. The CDR3 contains 14 residues. The CDR3 coding sequence is TGTGCCAGCAGAACGGGGGCGACCGGAAACACCATATATTTT. Protein: CASRTGATGNTIYF.